Listed here are 25 T cell receptor beta chains from one sample, sequenced in a study of blood T cell repertoires in COVID-19. Measured with immunoSEQ multiplex PCR; TCRdb has only the in-frame clones, and not every one. The profile covers about 240,000 clones, with 75% to 90% appearing a single time and less than 4% taken by the ten largest. Sequenced sample: PBMCs or T cells enriched from blood (not recorded which). All receptors derive from a woman between 40 and 50 years old with acute COVID-19.

A single count supports this clone. The chain couples TRBV4-1 to TRBJ2-2; 10 bases map to TRBD2. V shed 0 bases and J 6 bases; nucleotides not matched to a gene: 10. This CDR3 is 18 amino acids long. Germline V gives CDR1 MGHRA, CDR2 YSYEKL. As DNA, the CDR3 is TGCGCCAGCAGCCAAGATGGCGCTCTTAGCGGGAGGTCCGGGGAGCTGTTTTTT. Translation: CASSQDGALSGRSGELFF.

This clone has just one count. This chain connects TRBV27 to TRBJ1-1; TRBD1 is a possible D gene (6 bases). The CDR3 is made up of 15 amino acids. Trimming cost V 8 bases and J 3 bases, with 19 bases left between them. Germline assignment: CDR1 MNHEY and CDR2 SMNVEV (reference sequence). The CDR3: CASHHGKGGYTEAFF. CDR3 nucleotides: TGTGCCAGCCATCACGGGAAGGGGGGGTACACTGAAGCTTTCTTT.

This clone was seen just once. V usage is TRBV28 and J usage is TRBJ2-2, with D possibly TRBD2 on 5 matching bases. This CDR3 comprises 14 residues. The V end was cut by 4 bases, the J end by 5 bases, with 11 bases between. CDR1 MDHEN and CDR2 SYDVKM come from the germline V gene. The CDR3 DNA follows: TGTGCCAGCAGTTCAGGACTCGGGACCGGGGAGCTGTTTTTT. This encodes CASSSGLGTGELFF.

This sequence joins TRBV13 and TRBJ1-2; a weak D match, TRBD1 (6 bases). Looked up from germline, CDR1 is PRHDT and CDR2 is FYEKMQ (reference sequence). CDR3 length: 15 residues. The ends were cut back, 0 bases at V and 7 bases at J, with 15 bases in the middle. The CDR3 DNA reads as TGTGCCAGCAGCTTAGGACAGGGATTTGTAGGTGGCTACACCTTC. It translates to CASSLGQGFVGGYTF.

This clone has just one count. The chain employs TRBV24-1 and TRBJ2-1, with 8 nucleotides matching TRBD1. CDR1 is KGHDR, CDR2 SFDVKD, per germline. The CDR3 extends over 17 amino acids. V shed 4 bases, J shed 3 bases, and the junction held 10 bases outside the gene matches. CDR3 residues: CATSDLTGVDGYNEQFF. The CDR3 nucleotides are TGTGCCACCAGTGACCTGACAGGGGTTGATGGCTACAATGAGCAGTTCTTC.

CDR3: CASRLDRGYEQYF. Here the CDR3 DNA reads TGTGCCAGCAGGCTCGACAGGGGCTACGAGCAGTACTTC. The chain carries TRBV5-4 and TRBJ2-7; 8 bases map to TRBD1. CDR1 is SGHNT, CDR2 YYREEE, per germline (reference sequence). The CDR3 sequence is 13 residues long. Trimming took 5 bases from V and 3 from J; bases not matched to a gene: 4.

The chain couples TRBV5-1 to TRBJ2-1; 9 bases fit TRBD1. CDR3 size: 16 residues. CDR1 is SGHRS, CDR2 YFSETQ, per germline. V dropped 4 bases and J dropped 8; count of bases not matched to a gene: 13. CDR3 bases: TGCGCCAGCAGCACTGAAGGACAGGGGTCTGTTCATGAGCAGTTCTTC. Protein product: CASSTEGQGSVHEQFF.

The chain has TRBV5-1 and TRBJ1-2; possible D gene TRBD1, 5 bases. Looked up from germline, CDR1 is SGHRS and CDR2 is YFSETQ. Deletions cut 0 bases from V and 8 bases from J, with 17 bases between. The CDR3 covers 15 residues. CDR3 region: CASSLALPGTGGYTF. For the CDR3, the DNA is TGCGCCAGCAGCTTGGCCCTACCAGGGACTGGAGGCTACACCTTC.

This sequence joins TRBV11-3 and TRBJ2-5, with TRBD2 matching over 10 bases. Germline CDR1 is SGHNT and CDR2 is YENEEA. V lost 3 bases, J lost 4 bases, and 11 bases stayed unmatched. The CDR3 extends over 17 amino acids. As DNA, the CDR3 is TGTGCCAGCAGCTTTGGGATCAAAGCGGGAGGGTCAGAGACCCAGTACTTC. As protein: CASSFGIKAGGSETQYF.

The sample holds a few counts of this clone. This chain connects TRBV7-8 to TRBJ2-1; 9 nucleotides match TRBD1. V gave up 3 bases and J gave up 8 bases; unmatched junction bases: 8. Germline CDR1 SGHVS, CDR2 FQNEAQ. The CDR3 runs to 15 residues. CDR3 nucleotide sequence: TGTGCCAGCAGCTTTTCCGGGACAGGGTCCCATGAGCAGTTCTTC. Translating it yields CASSFSGTGSHEQFF.

The J gene is TRBJ2-7, the V gene TRBV6-9; 16 bases agree with TRBD2. CDR1 and CDR2 (germline): MNHGY, SVAAGI. V lost 5 bases and J lost 3; bases outside the gene matches: 10. The CDR3 spans 18 residues. CDR3 nucleotides: TGTGCCAGCAGTCAAAACGGGACTAGCGGGAGGGCCCTCTACGAGCAGTACTTC. Protein: CASSQNGTSGRALYEQYF.

This clone turned up a few times. The chain links TRBV30 to TRBJ1-5; 7 bases are shared with TRBD1. The CDR3 is 15 residues long. Germline V lookup: CDR1 GTSNPN, CDR2 SVGIG (reference sequence). V trimming: 2 bases; J trimming: 4 bases; junction bases outside the gene matches: 8. The DNA for the CDR3 is TGTGCCTGGAGTCGAAGACAGGGCCTGAATCAGCCCCAGCATTTT. Encoded protein: CAWSRRQGLNQPQHF.

The rearrangement links TRBV9 to TRBJ2-3, with 11 bases aligning to TRBD2. Germline CDR1 is SGDLS and CDR2 is YYNGEE. This CDR3 contains 17 residues. V shed 6 bases and J 0 bases; nucleotides not matched to a gene: 9. CDR3 sequence reads: CASNRTSGCPSTDTQYF. The DNA for the CDR3 is TGTGCCAGCAATCGGACTAGCGGGTGCCCTAGCACAGATACGCAGTATTTT.

This clone was detected once. The chain combines TRBV15 with TRBJ2-1; 8 bases are a match to TRBD1. The germline V gene has CDR1 LNHNV and CDR2 YYDKDF (reference sequence). The CDR3 has 19 amino acids. V trimming: 0 bases; J trimming: 5 bases; junction bases outside the gene matches: 15. The CDR3: CATSRDWAGGRPGDNEQFF. CDR3 nucleotide sequence: TGTGCCACCAGCAGAGATTGGGCAGGGGGCCGACCTGGGGACAATGAGCAGTTCTTC.

The V gene is TRBV29-1, the J gene TRBJ2-1; 10 positions match TRBD2. This CDR3 has 17 amino acids. The ends lost 3 bases at V and 2 bases at J; junction bases unmatched: 10. Germline CDR1 SQVTM, CDR2 ANQGSEA. This CDR3 reads CSVEFGLAEGTYNEQFF. CDR3 coding DNA: TGCAGCGTTGAGTTCGGACTAGCGGAGGGGACCTACAATGAGCAGTTCTTC.

CDR3 bases: TGTGCCAGCAGCAAGCTCAACAGGGGCCCTGAGGGTGAAGCTTTCTTT. It codes for CASSKLNRGPEGEAFF. The gene calls are TRBV21-1 and TRBJ1-1; no DNA check was done on the table's D call, TRBD1. TRBV21-1 is recorded as a pseudogene. The CDR3 contains 16 residues.

The chain links TRBV19 to TRBJ1-2; D gene ambiguous. Germline values: CDR1 LNHDA, CDR2 SQIVND (reference sequence). The length of the CDR3 is 12 residues. Trimming stripped 7 bases from V and 10 bases from J, with 16 bases between. The CDR3 nucleotides are TGTGCCAGTACCAATTATGCAGGCGACTACACCTTC. Its translation: CASTNYAGDYTF.

The chain has TRBV7-9 and TRBJ2-1; D may be TRBD2 (6 bases). Trimming shortened V by 5 bases and J by 9 bases, and 17 bases separated the two germline ends. The CDR3 runs 14 residues. Germline V gene data show CDR1 as SEHNR and CDR2 as FQNEAQ (reference sequence). The CDR3 spells CASSPMTSMVEQFF. CDR3 sequence (DNA): TGTGCCAGCAGCCCTATGACTAGTATGGTTGAGCAGTTCTTC.

The rearrangement joins TRBV29-1 to TRBJ2-1; D is unresolved. CDR1 and CDR2 (germline): SQVTM, ANQGSEA. This CDR3 is built from 12 residues. Trimming shortened V by 7 bases and J by 0 bases, and 7 bases separated the two germline ends. The CDR3 DNA sequence: TGCAGCGCGGCTTCCTCCTACAATGAGCAGTTCTTC. It encodes CSAASSYNEQFF.

This clone came up a few times. The gene calls are TRBV5-1 and TRBJ2-7, with 8 positions matching TRBD2. V gave up 5 bases and J gave up 2 bases; unmatched junction bases: 9. The CDR3 has 15 residues. Germline V gene sequence: CDR1 SGHRS, CDR2 YFSETQ. The CDR3, as DNA: TGCGCCAGCAGTCCAGAGCGGGAGAGGGCCTACGAGCAGTACTTC. It is translated as CASSPERERAYEQYF.

The rearrangement links TRBV4-1 to TRBJ2-7; 10 bases fit TRBD1. Germline V gene sequence: CDR1 MGHRA, CDR2 YSYEKL. The V and J ends lost 0 bases and 1 base, in that order; junction bases with no gene match: 0. The CDR3 loop spans 15 amino acids. CDR3 amino acids: CASSQEGQGSYEQYF. The CDR3 DNA reads as TGCGCCAGCAGCCAAGAGGGACAGGGGTCCTACGAGCAGTACTTC.

The J gene is TRBJ2-7, the V gene TRBV5-1; TRBD2 agrees at 11 bases. With 0 bases clipped from V and 5 bases from J, the junction kept 7 bases outside the gene matches. The CDR3 covers 16 residues. From germline, CDR1 is SGHRS and CDR2 YFSETQ. Written as DNA, the CDR3 is TGCGCCAGCAGCTTGGTCGTAGCGGGAGGGCCCGACGAGCAGTACTTC. Encoded protein: CASSLVVAGGPDEQYF.

The gene calls are TRBV7-3 and TRBJ1-2, with D tentatively TRBD1 (5 bases). V lost 5 bases and J lost 8, with 15 bases in between. There are 13 residues in the CDR3. The germline gives CDR1 SGHTA, CDR2 FQGTGA. CDR3 nucleotide sequence: TGTGCCAGCAGCCCTGGGGGAGGGGACGGCTACACCTTC. Translated: CASSPGGGDGYTF.

The V and J genes are TRBV5-4 and TRBJ2-7, with a possible D match to TRBD2 (7 bases). This CDR3 has 15 residues. V was clipped by 2 bases and J by 5 bases, with 17 bases between them. From germline, CDR1 is SGHNT and CDR2 YYREEE (reference sequence). The CDR3 protein is CASSLPKGGSDEQYF. DNA of the CDR3: TGTGCCAGCAGCTTACCTAAGGGGGGGTCTGACGAGCAGTACTTC.

The V gene is TRBV25-1, the J gene TRBJ1-1; 11 bases agree with TRBD1. With 4 bases clipped from V and 7 bases from J, the junction kept 5 bases outside the gene matches. The germline CDR1 and CDR2 sequences are MGHDK and SYGVNS. The CDR3 runs 14 residues. CDR3 region: CASSGVGQGVEAFF. The CDR3 nucleotides read TGTGCCAGCAGTGGAGTGGGACAGGGGGTTGAAGCTTTCTTT.